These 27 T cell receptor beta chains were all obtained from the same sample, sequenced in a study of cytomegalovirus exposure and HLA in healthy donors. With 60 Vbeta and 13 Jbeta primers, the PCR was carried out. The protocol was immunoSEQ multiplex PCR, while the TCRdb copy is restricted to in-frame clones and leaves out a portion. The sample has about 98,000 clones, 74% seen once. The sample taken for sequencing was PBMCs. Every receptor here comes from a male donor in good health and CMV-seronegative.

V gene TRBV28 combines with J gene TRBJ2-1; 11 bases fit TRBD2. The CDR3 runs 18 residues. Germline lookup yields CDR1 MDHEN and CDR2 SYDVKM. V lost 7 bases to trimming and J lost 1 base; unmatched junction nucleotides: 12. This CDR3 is CASTDTSGSEGSYNEQFF. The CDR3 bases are TGTGCCAGCACCGATACTAGCGGGAGTGAAGGATCCTACAATGAGCAGTTCTTC.

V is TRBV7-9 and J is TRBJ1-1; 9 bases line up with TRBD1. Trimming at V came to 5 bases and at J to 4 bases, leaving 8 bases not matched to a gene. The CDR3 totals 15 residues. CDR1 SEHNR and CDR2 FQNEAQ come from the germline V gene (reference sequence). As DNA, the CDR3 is TGTGCCAGCAGCCAGGGGACAGGGCGGAGCACTGAAGCTTTCTTT. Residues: CASSQGTGRSTEAFF.

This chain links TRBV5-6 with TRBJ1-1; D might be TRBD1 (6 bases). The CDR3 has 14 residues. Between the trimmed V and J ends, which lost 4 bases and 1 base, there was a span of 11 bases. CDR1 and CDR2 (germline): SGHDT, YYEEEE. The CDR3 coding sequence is TGTGCCAGCAGCATAGGACAGAGGAACACTGAAGCTTTCTTT. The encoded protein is CASSIGQRNTEAFF.

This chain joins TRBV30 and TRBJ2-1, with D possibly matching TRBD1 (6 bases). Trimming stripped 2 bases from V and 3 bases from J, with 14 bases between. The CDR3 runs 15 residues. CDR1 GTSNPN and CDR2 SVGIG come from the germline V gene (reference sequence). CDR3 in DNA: TGTGCCTGGAGTCCCGACAGGCAATTCTACAATGAGCAGTTCTTC. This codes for CAWSPDRQFYNEQFF.

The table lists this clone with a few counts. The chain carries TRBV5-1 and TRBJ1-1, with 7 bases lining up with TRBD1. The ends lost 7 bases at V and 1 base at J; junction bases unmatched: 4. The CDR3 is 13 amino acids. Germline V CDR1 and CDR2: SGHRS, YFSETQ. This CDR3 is CASGRTGNTEAFF. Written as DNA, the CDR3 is TGCGCCAGCGGCAGGACAGGGAACACTGAAGCTTTCTTT.

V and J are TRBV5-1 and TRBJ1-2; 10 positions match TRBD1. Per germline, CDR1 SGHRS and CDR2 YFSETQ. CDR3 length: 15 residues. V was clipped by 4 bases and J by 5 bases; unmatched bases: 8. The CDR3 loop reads CASSEDRGLGYGYTF. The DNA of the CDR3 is TGCGCCAGCAGCGAAGACAGGGGGCTAGGATATGGCTACACCTTC.

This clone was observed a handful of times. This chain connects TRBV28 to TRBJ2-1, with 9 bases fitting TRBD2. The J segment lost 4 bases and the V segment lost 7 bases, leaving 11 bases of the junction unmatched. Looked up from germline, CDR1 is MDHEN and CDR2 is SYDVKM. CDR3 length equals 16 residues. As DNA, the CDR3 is TGTGCCAGCACCGGGGGGCGGGAGGGCCTTTACAATGAGCAGTTCTTC. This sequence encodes CASTGGREGLYNEQFF.

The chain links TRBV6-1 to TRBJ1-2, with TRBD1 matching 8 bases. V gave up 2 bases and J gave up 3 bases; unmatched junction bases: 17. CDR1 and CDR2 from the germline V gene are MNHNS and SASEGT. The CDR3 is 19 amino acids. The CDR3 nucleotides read TGTGCCAGCAGTGAACCTTTCGCCTCCAGGGGGCGCAGGGACTATGGCTACACCTTC. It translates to CASSEPFASRGRRDYGYTF.

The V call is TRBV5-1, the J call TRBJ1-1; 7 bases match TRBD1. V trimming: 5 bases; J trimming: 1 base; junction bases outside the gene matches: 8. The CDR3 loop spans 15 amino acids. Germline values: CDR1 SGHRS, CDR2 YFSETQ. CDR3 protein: CASSSRAGGNTEAFF. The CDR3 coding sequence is TGCGCCAGCAGTTCACGGGCAGGGGGGAACACTGAAGCTTTCTTT.

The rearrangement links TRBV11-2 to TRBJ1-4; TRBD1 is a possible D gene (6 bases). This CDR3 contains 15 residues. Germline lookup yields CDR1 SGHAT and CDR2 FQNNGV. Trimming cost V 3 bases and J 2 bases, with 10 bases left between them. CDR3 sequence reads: CASSFRGRTNEKLFF. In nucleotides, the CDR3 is TGTGCCAGCAGCTTCAGGGGTAGGACTAATGAAAAACTGTTTTTT.

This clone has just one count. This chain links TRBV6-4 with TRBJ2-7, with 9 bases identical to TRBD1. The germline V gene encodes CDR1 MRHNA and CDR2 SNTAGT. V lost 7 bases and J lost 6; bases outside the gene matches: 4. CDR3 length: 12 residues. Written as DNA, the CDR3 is TGTGCCAGCAAACCGACAGGGGGCGAGCAGTACTTC. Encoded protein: CASKPTGGEQYF.

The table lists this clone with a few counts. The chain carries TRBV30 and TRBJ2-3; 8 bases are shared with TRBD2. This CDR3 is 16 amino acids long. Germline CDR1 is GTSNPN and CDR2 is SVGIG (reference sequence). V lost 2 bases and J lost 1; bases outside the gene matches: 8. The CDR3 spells CAWSNLGLAGTDTQYF. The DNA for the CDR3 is TGTGCCTGGAGTAACCTCGGACTAGCAGGCACAGATACGCAGTATTTT.

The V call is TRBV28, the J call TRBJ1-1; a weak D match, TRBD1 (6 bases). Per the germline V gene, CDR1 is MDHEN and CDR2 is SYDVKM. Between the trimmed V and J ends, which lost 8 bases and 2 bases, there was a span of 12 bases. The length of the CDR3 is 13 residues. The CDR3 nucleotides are TGTGCCAGCCTTAGGGGGTTCAACACTGAAGCTTTCTTT. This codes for CASLRGFNTEAFF.

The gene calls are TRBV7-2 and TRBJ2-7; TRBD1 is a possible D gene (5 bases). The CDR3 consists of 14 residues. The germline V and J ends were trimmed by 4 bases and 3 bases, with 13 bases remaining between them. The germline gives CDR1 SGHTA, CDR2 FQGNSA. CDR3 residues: CASSSSTEIYEQYF. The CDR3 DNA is TGTGCCAGCAGCTCCTCGACAGAGATCTACGAGCAGTACTTC.

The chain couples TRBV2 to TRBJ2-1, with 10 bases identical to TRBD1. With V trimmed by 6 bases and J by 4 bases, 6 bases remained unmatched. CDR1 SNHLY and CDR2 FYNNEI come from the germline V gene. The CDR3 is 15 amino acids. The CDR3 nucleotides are TGTGCCAGCAGGCAGGACAGGGGGTCATACAATGAGCAGTTCTTC. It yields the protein CASRQDRGSYNEQFF.

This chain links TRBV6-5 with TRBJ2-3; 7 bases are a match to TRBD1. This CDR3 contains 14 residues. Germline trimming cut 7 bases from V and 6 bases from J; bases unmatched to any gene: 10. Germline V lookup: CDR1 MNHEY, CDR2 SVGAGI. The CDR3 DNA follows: TGTGCCAGCAATCGCGACAGGGCGGCGGATACGCAGTATTTT. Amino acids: CASNRDRAADTQYF.

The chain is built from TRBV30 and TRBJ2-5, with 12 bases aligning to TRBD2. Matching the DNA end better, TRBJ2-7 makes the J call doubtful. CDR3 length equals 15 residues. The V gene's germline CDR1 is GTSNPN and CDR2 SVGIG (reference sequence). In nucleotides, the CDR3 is TGTGCCTGGAGGGTATCACTAGCGGGAGGCTACGAGCAGTACTTC. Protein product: CAWRVSLAGGYEQYF.

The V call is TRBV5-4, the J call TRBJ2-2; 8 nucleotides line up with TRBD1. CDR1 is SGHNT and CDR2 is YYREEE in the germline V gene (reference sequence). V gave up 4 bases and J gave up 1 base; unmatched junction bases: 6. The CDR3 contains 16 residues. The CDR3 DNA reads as TGTGCCAGCAGCAAGGGACAGGATGGGAACACCGGGGAGCTGTTTTTT. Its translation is CASSKGQDGNTGELFF.

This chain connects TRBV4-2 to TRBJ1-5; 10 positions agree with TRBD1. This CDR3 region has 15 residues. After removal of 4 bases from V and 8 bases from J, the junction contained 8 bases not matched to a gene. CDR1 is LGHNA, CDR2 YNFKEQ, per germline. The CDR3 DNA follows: TGTGCCAGCAGCCCCGGGACAGGGGATATGGAGCCCCAGCATTTT. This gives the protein CASSPGTGDMEPQHF.

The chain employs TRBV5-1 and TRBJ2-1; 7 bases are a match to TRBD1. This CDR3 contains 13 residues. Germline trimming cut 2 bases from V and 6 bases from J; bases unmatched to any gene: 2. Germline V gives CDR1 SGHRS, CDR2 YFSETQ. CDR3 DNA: TGCGCCAGCAGCTTCGGGACAGCCAATGAGCAGTTCTTC. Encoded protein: CASSFGTANEQFF. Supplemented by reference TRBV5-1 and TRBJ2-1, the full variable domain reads KAGVTQTPRYLIKTRGQQVTLSCSPISGHRSVSWYQQTPGQGLQFLFEYFSETQRNKGNFPGRFSGRQFSNSRSEMNVSTLELGDSALYLCASSFGTANEQFFGPGTRLTVL.

For the CDR3, the DNA is TGTGCCAGCAGCCGACAGGGATCCTACGAGCAGTACTTC. Its translation: CASSRQGSYEQYF. V and J are TRBV11-2 and TRBJ2-7; TRBD1 aligns across 7 bases. The CDR3 is 13 amino acids. Germline V lookup: CDR1 SGHAT, CDR2 FQNNGV. J gave up 1 base and V 5 bases, and 2 bases lay outside the gene matches.

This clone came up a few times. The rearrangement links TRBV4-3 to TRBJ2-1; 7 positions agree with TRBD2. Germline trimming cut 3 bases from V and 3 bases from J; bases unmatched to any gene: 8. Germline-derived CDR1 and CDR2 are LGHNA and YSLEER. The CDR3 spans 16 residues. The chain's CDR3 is CASSQTQAGNYNEQFF. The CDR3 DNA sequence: TGCGCCAGCAGCCAGACCCAAGCGGGAAACTACAATGAGCAGTTCTTC.

This CDR3 is CASSLPHFYEQYF. CDR3 coding DNA: TGTGCCAGCAGTCTCCCCCACTTCTACGAGCAGTACTTC. This chain uses TRBV27 with TRBJ2-7; D is undetermined. In germline, CDR1 is MNHEY, CDR2 SMNVEV (reference sequence). V was trimmed by 5 bases and J by 3 bases, leaving 11 bases between them. The CDR3 is made up of 13 amino acids.

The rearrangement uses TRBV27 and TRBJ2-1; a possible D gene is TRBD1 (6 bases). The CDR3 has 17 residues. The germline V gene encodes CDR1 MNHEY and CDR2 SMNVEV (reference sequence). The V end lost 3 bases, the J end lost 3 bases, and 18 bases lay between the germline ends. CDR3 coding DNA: TGTGCCAGCAGTTTTGGGCCTCCTACAGGGAACTACAATGAGCAGTTCTTC. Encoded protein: CASSFGPPTGNYNEQFF.

The CDR3 region has the DNA TGTGCCAGCCCAAGCGGGACGGAGACCCAGTACTTC. Protein product: CASPSGTETQYF. The V call is TRBV2, the J call TRBJ2-5; TRBD2 matches at 7 bases. After removal of 8 bases from V and 5 bases from J, the junction contained 5 bases not matched to a gene. Looked up from germline, CDR1 is SNHLY and CDR2 is FYNNEI. The CDR3 has 12 residues.

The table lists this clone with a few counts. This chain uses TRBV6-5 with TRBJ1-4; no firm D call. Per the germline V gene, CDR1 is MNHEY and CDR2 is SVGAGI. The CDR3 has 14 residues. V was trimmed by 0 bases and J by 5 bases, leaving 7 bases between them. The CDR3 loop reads CASSYSGGNEKLFF. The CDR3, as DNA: TGTGCCAGCAGTTACTCAGGCGGGAATGAAAAACTGTTTTTT.

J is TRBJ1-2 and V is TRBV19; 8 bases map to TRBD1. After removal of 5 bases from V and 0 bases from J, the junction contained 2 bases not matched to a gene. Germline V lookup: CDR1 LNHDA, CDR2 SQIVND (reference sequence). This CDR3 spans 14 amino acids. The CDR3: CASSLTGANYGYTF. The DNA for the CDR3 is TGTGCCAGTAGTTTGACAGGGGCTAACTATGGCTACACCTTC.